The 25 T cell receptor beta chains given below trace back to one sample, sequenced in a study of vaccination and CD4 T cells after COVID-19. Their antigens remain unidentified. Sequenced with the Oncomine TCR Beta short-read assay was DNA taken from cultured CD4+ T cells. Each CDR3 protein gets one entry after TCRdb re-called the PCR reads with MiXCR. The sample has nearly 20,000 distinct CDR3 sequences, around 83% seen once. Described treatment: roughly nine-day PBMC culture with coronavirus spike peptide pools or control peptides (ViraFEST assay). The starting material was CD4+ T cells from blood, cultured in vitro, obtained after SARS-CoV-2 vaccination. The origin of the receptors is a human donor who received a COVID-19 vaccine.

The chain joins TRBV25-1 to TRBJ2-5; 14 bases are shared with TRBD2. The V and J ends lost 2 bases and 4 bases, in that order; junction bases with no gene match: 18. This CDR3 is built from 21 residues. Germline-derived CDR1 and CDR2 are MGHDK and SYGVNS. Written as DNA, the CDR3 is TGTGCCAGCAGTGAAACCGGCCTCGGGACTAGCGGGGGTGTCCGAATAGAGACCCAGTACTTC. It specifies CASSETGLGTSGGVRIETQYF.

The chain joins TRBV19 to TRBJ2-7; TRBD2 matches at 7 bases. The V gene end was trimmed by 5 bases and the J gene end by 6 bases; junction bases not matched to a gene: 10. Germline-derived CDR1 and CDR2 are LNHDA and SQIVND (reference sequence). The CDR3 spans 14 residues. The chain's CDR3 is CASSFSAGLGEQYF. The CDR3 region has the DNA TGTGCCAGTAGTTTCTCAGCGGGGTTGGGCGAGCAGTACTTC.

This chain connects TRBV15 to TRBJ2-3; unclear D gene. V was pared by 3 bases and J by 4 bases, with 8 bases between. The length of the CDR3 is 13 residues. Germline-derived CDR1 and CDR2 are LNHNV and YYDKDF (reference sequence). In DNA form, the CDR3 reads TGTGCCACCAGCAGGGGGTTGGCAGATACGCAGTATTTT. Residues: CATSRGLADTQYF.

This clonotype was found once. This chain connects TRBV7-8 to TRBJ1-1; 9 positions agree with TRBD1. With 0 bases clipped from V and 0 bases from J, the junction kept 5 bases outside the gene matches. The CDR3 sequence is 17 residues long. Germline V CDR1 and CDR2: SGHVS, FQNEAQ. CDR3 nucleotide sequence: TGTGCCAGCAGCTTAGCGGGGACAGGGAACATGAACACTGAAGCTTTCTTT. Translated: CASSLAGTGNMNTEAFF. The entire variable domain, with the rest obtained from reference TRBV7-8 and TRBJ1-1, is as follows: GAGVSQSPRYKVAKRGQDVALRCDPISGHVSLFWYQQALGQGPEFLTYFQNEAQLDKSGLPSDRFFAERPEGSVSTLKIQRTQQEDSAVYLCASSLAGTGNMNTEAFFGQGTRLTVV.

This clonotype was picked up one time. This rearrangement joins TRBV7-6 to TRBJ1-1; the D is unclear. This CDR3 spans 18 amino acids. Germline V gene sequence: CDR1 SGHVS, CDR2 FNYEAQ. Trimming took off 6 bases at V and 0 bases at J, with 23 bases between the two ends. For the CDR3, the DNA is TGTGCCAGCAGTCTTTCGACAACCCTGGCCCGAATGAACACTGAAGCTTTCTTT. Translating gives CASSLSTTLARMNTEAFF. The variable domain in full, completed from reference TRBV7-6 and TRBJ1-1, reads GAGVSQSPRYKVTKRGQDVALRCDPISGHVSLYWYRQALGQGPEFLTYFNYEAQQDKSGLPNDRFSAERPEGSISTLTIQRTEQRDSAMYRCASSLSTTLARMNTEAFFGQGTRLTVV.

V is TRBV19 and J is TRBJ1-5; D might be TRBD1 (5 bases). The CDR3 extends over 12 amino acids. Germline CDR1 is LNHDA and CDR2 is SQIVND (reference sequence). V lost 9 bases to trimming and J lost 6 bases, with 12 bases between them. CDR3 sequence: CASRSGIQPQHF. In nucleotides, the CDR3 is TGTGCCAGCCGCTCAGGGATTCAGCCCCAGCATTTT.

This chain joins TRBV10-3 and TRBJ1-1; D is unclear. The CDR3 spans 15 residues. Trimming removed 4 bases from V and 0 bases from J, with 12 bases in between. Germline V gene sequence: CDR1 ENHRY, CDR2 SYGVKD. CDR3 sequence: CAISAREGMNTEAFF. CDR3 nucleotides: TGTGCCATCAGTGCTCGAGAGGGTATGAACACTGAAGCTTTCTTT.

The chain employs TRBV2 and TRBJ1-2; the D is unclear. Germline-derived CDR1 and CDR2 are SNHLY and FYNNEI. Between the trimmed V and J ends, which lost 6 bases and 2 bases, there was a span of 13 bases. This CDR3 has 14 amino acids. CDR3 DNA sequence: TGTGCCAGCAGGGTTGGACTACCGAACTATGGCTACACCTTC. Protein sequence: CASRVGLPNYGYTF.

The chain has TRBV7-9 and TRBJ1-5, with 7 bases lining up with TRBD1. V gave up 5 bases and J gave up 4 bases; unmatched junction bases: 5. CDR1 is SEHNR and CDR2 is FQNEAQ in the germline V gene (reference sequence). CDR3 length equals 14 residues. CDR3 sequence: CASSPGTANQPQHF. The CDR3 nucleotides are TGTGCCAGCAGCCCAGGGACAGCTAATCAGCCCCAGCATTTT.

The chain joins TRBV12-3 or TRBV12-4 to TRBJ1-5, with TRBD1 matching over 8 bases. V shed 8 bases, J shed 4 bases, and the junction held 13 bases outside the gene matches. CDR3 length equals 16 residues. The CDR3 region has the DNA TGTGCCAGCGGGGACCTTCGACAGGGGTTGAATCAGCCCCAGCATTTT. Its translation: CASGDLRQGLNQPQHF.

V is TRBV6-5 and J is TRBJ1-1, with D tentatively TRBD1 (6 bases). Trimming pared 0 bases from V and 6 bases from J, leaving 11 bases between. Germline lookup yields CDR1 MNHEY and CDR2 SVGAGI. The CDR3 spans 14 residues. The CDR3 protein is CASSYSGGRAEAFF. The CDR3 DNA is TGTGCCAGCAGTTACTCGGGGGGGCGGGCTGAAGCTTTCTTT.

The rearrangement uses TRBV2 and TRBJ1-5, with D perhaps matching TRBD1 (6 bases). CDR1 is SNHLY and CDR2 is FYNNEI in the germline V gene. The CDR3 runs to 15 residues. V was trimmed by 4 bases and J by 2 bases, leaving 12 bases between them. As DNA, the CDR3 is TGTGCCAGCAGTGTCGGCAGGGGAGGCAATCAGCCCCAGCATTTT. Its translation: CASSVGRGGNQPQHF.

This chain joins TRBV19 and TRBJ2-5; 9 nucleotides align to TRBD2. The CDR3 length is 16 residues. J gave up 0 bases and V 3 bases, and 5 bases lay outside the gene matches. Germline V gene data show CDR1 as LNHDA and CDR2 as SQIVND (reference sequence). CDR3 sequence: CASSIRGGEYQETQYF. The CDR3 nucleotides are TGTGCCAGTAGTATTCGCGGGGGGGAGTACCAAGAGACCCAGTACTTC. Filled out from reference TRBV19 and TRBJ2-5, the complete variable domain reads DGGITQSPKYLFRKEGQNVTLSCEQNLNHDAMYWYRQDPGQGLRLIYYSQIVNDFQKGDIAEGYSVSREKKESFPLTVTSAQKNPTAFYLCASSIRGGEYQETQYFGPGTRLLVL.

This chain uses TRBV20-1 with TRBJ1-1; a weak D match, TRBD1 (5 bases). Trimming took 5 bases from V and 6 from J, leaving 10 bases between them. CDR1 and CDR2 from the germline V gene are DFQATT and SNEGSKA (reference sequence). The CDR3 runs 11 residues. The CDR3 nucleotides are TGCAGTGCTCGGGGCGGGTCTGAAGCTTTCTTT. This codes for CSARGGSEAFF.

The rearrangement links TRBV2 to TRBJ2-7; weak D call: TRBD2 (5 bases). Germline V CDR1 and CDR2: SNHLY, FYNNEI. Trimming cost V 6 bases and J 5 bases, with 8 bases left between them. CDR3 length: 11 residues. The CDR3 DNA reads as TGTGCCAGCAGAAGGAGGCACGAGCAGTACTTC. Encoded protein: CASRRRHEQYF.

This chain uses TRBV2 with TRBJ1-2; 7 nucleotides agree with TRBD1. From germline, CDR1 is SNHLY and CDR2 FYNNEI. V lost 7 bases, J lost 0 bases, and 5 bases stayed unmatched. CDR3 length equals 14 residues. The CDR3 is CASTRTGTNYGYTF. CDR3 sequence (DNA): TGTGCCAGCACTCGGACAGGAACTAACTATGGCTACACCTTC.

This clonotype was seen only once. This sequence joins TRBV30 and TRBJ1-3; 10 nucleotides align to TRBD1. The junction had 4 bases not matched to a gene; V was cut back by 3 bases and J by 8 bases. CDR1 is GTSNPN, CDR2 SVGIG, per germline (reference sequence). CDR3 size: 13 residues. The CDR3 sequence is CAWRDRGTYTIYF. CDR3 DNA: TGTGCCTGGAGGGACAGGGGGACATACACCATATATTTT.

The V gene is TRBV27, the J gene TRBJ2-2; weak D call: TRBD1 (6 bases). Per germline, CDR1 MNHEY and CDR2 SMNVEV (reference sequence). CDR3 length equals 13 residues. Trimming cost V 10 bases and J 6 bases, with 15 bases left between them. As DNA, the CDR3 is TGTGCCACCAGCCTTACAGGGTCCGGGGAGCTGTTTTTT. Protein product: CATSLTGSGELFF.

The chain links TRBV6-5 to TRBJ1-3; the D is unclear. The V end lost 3 bases, the J end lost 1 base, and 13 bases lay between the germline ends. Per germline, CDR1 MNHEY and CDR2 SVGAGI. This CDR3 spans 16 amino acids. The CDR3 DNA reads as TGTGCCAGCAGTTATTCACCGGGTCCATCTGGAAACACCATATATTTT. Its protein is CASSYSPGPSGNTIYF.

The rearrangement joins TRBV20-1 to TRBJ2-3, with a weak D call TRBD2 (7 bases). The V and J ends lost 6 bases and 2 bases respectively, with 24 bases between them. The germline CDR1 and CDR2 sequences are DFQATT and SNEGSKA (reference sequence). The CDR3 consists of 17 residues. CDR3 DNA: TGCAGTGCCAAGCATAGCATCGGGGGGCCCTACACAGATACGCAGTATTTT. This sequence encodes CSAKHSIGGPYTDTQYF.

This chain connects TRBV11-3 to TRBJ1-1; 8 positions agree with TRBD1. Germline-derived CDR1 and CDR2 are SGHNT and YENEEA. The ends lost 2 bases at V and 4 bases at J; junction bases unmatched: 6. There are 15 residues in the CDR3. As DNA, the CDR3 is TGTGCCAGCAGCTTAAGGCAGGGGGCGTCCACTGAAGCTTTCTTT. This sequence encodes CASSLRQGASTEAFF. The full variable domain, in which reference TRBV11-3 and TRBJ1-1 provide the parts outside the CDR3, is EAGVVQSPRYKIIEKKQPVAFWCNPISGHNTLYWYLQNLGQGPELLIRYENEEAVDDSQLPKDRFSAERLKGVDSTLKIQPAELGDSAVYLCASSLRQGASTEAFFGQGTRLTVV.

V gene TRBV27 combines with J gene TRBJ1-2; 7 bases are a match to TRBD1. Germline loops: CDR1 MNHEY, CDR2 SMNVEV (reference sequence). Trimming removed 5 bases from V and 8 bases from J; junction bases left unmatched: 11. The CDR3 contains 14 residues. The CDR3 bases are TGTGCCAGCAGTACCAGACAGGGTCGGGTGGGCTACACCTTC. Residues: CASSTRQGRVGYTF.

J is TRBJ2-3 and V is TRBV20-1, with D perhaps TRBD2 (5 bases). This CDR3 region has 14 residues. Per germline, CDR1 DFQATT and CDR2 SNEGSKA (reference sequence). V was trimmed by 6 bases and J by 0 bases, leaving 13 bases between them. In DNA form, the CDR3 reads TGCAGTGCACGGATCCCGGGAAGCACAGATACGCAGTATTTT. Translation gives CSARIPGSTDTQYF.

V usage is TRBV2 and J usage is TRBJ1-5, with 11 positions matching TRBD1. The germline gives CDR1 SNHLY, CDR2 FYNNEI. V was pared by 6 bases and J by 4 bases, with 5 bases of the junction left unmatched. CDR3 length equals 15 residues. The CDR3 region is CASRRDRGSNQPQHF. CDR3 DNA sequence: TGTGCCAGCAGACGGGACAGGGGGAGTAATCAGCCCCAGCATTTT.

The chain links TRBV6-2 or TRBV6-3 to TRBJ1-1; weak D call: TRBD1 (5 bases). This CDR3 contains 16 residues. V was cut by 0 bases and J by 6 bases, with 17 bases left in between. Germline V gene sequence: CDR1 MNHEY, CDR2 SVGEGT. As DNA, the CDR3 is TGTGCCAGCAGTTACTCAAGGAGGTCAGGAGGGGCTGAAGCTTTCTTT. Residues: CASSYSRRSGGAEAFF.